This TCR delta chain was captured by sequencing in a study of delta chains in infants with herpesvirus infections. General study points: The public clonotype appeared only at the first post-infection time point and was absent in uninfected infants. The public clonotype decayed quickly, seemingly gone after 2 to 3 months.

Germline assignment: CDR1 GEAIGNYY and CDR2 EKD. Trimming shortened V by 0 bases and J by 4 bases, and 23 bases separated the two germline ends. The CDR3 extends over 19 amino acids. As regards this clone: Its target is unknown.

Gamma-chain- and delta-chain-specific primers converted PBMC RNA into TCR cDNA. TCRdb fed the RT-PCR reads to CATT. The sample lists over a thousand delta-chain clones, approximately 32% seen once, with over 8.5% in the top ten. The starting material was peripheral blood, obtained at time point 1 of longitudinal follow-up. The TCR was taken from a human donor who was a Ugandan infant, either HIV-exposed or HIV-unexposed (not recorded which). The chain has TRDV2 and TRDJ2; D perhaps matches TRDD3 (6 bases). CDR3 loop: CACDTVGGVHRTGTAQLFF. The CDR3 DNA sequence: TGTGCCTGTGACACCGTCGGGGGAGTCCACCGCACGGGGACAGCACAACTCTTCTTT.